The T cell receptor beta chain under discussion was sequenced for a study of T cell repertoires in cytomegalovirus infection. Study-level background: Through public TCR beta signatures, both CMV infection and matching HLA type were indicated.

There are 19 residues in the CDR3. V was clipped by 5 bases and J by 0 bases; unmatched bases: 16. Germline-derived CDR1 and CDR2 are MNHEY and SMNVEV (reference sequence). This clonotype occurred a few times. TCRdb reprocessed the reads via MiXCR and lists one record per CDR3 protein. The repertoire consists of around 330,000 distinct CDR3 sequences, with under 20% occurring once and the leading ten covering 12%. This chain joins TRBV27 and TRBJ2-3; 8 bases align to TRBD1. The sequenced sample was PBMCs. The source is a human donor in good health (CMV status not recorded). Some clones in this sample may be carry-over from other donors' samples. The CDR3 loop reads CASSPNRGYFTVSTDTQYF. DNA for the CDR3: TGTGCCAGCAGTCCCAACAGGGGGTACTTCACAGTAAGCACAGATACGCAGTATTTT.